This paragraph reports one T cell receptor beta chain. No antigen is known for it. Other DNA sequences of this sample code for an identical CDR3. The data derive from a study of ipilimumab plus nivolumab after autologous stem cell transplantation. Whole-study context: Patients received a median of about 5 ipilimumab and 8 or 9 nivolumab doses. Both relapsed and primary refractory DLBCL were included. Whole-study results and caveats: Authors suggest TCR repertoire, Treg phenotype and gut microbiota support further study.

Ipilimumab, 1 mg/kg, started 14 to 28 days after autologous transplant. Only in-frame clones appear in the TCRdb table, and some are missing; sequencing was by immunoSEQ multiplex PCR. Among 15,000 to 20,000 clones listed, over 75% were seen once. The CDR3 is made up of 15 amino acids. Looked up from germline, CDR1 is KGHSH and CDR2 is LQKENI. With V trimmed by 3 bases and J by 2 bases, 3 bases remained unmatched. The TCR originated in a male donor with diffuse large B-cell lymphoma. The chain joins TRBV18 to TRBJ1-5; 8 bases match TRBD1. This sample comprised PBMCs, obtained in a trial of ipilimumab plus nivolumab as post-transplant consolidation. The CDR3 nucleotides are TGTGCCAGCTCACCCGACAGGGGCGGCAATCAGCCCCAGCATTTT. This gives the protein CASSPDRGGNQPQHF.